The rows below give T cell receptor beta chains drawn from one sample of a study of vaccination effects on CD4 cells after COVID-19. These TCRs' antigens remain unknown. Assay used: immunoSEQ multiplex PCR; TCRdb lists only in-frame clones, some missing. Here the sample spans 35,000 to 45,000 clones, around 78% being singletons. The specimen was CD4+ T cells from PBMCs cultured with a peptide pool, collected before COVID-19 vaccination. Every receptor here comes from a human donor who had a prior SARS-CoV-2 infection. CDR3s leave out the opening cysteine and the closing phenylalanine or tryptophan.

>TRBJ2-3|TRBV7-9
ASRSRWTSGSTDTQY
>TRBJ1-2|TRBV25-1
ASSGSGTAINYGYT
>TRBJ1-6|TRBV5-4
ASSLEGGSPLH
>TRBJ2-2|TRBV6-5
ASRLGRNTGELF
>TRBJ1-1|TRBV6-2/TRBV6-3
ASSYSRDITEAF
>TRBJ1-2|TRBV13
ASSLRRTGGYGYT
>TRBJ1-2|TRBV4-3
ASSQANYGYT
>TRBJ1-2|TRBV5-1
ASSLDPRQGSIYGYT
>TRBJ2-5|TRBV5-1
ASSLGSQIQETQY
>TRBJ1-6|TRBV30
ALAPGQGASPLH
>TRBJ1-6|TRBV14
ASSQVGGFNSPLH
>TRBJ2-6|TRBV7-9
ASSSPRPGRGANVLT
>TRBJ2-1|TRBV5-8
ASRSGGAGYSYNEQF
>TRBJ1-2|TRBV5-1
ASSLGPGQETNYGYT
>TRBJ1-3|TRBV7-3
ASSLNAGNTIY
>TRBJ2-1|TRBV18
ASSGDSYNEQF
>TRBJ2-7|TRBV2
ASSPAGSGYYEQY